The 15 T cell receptor beta chains in this list originate from one sample, sequenced in a study of T cell changes during pregnancy in multiple sclerosis. The method was immunoSEQ multiplex PCR; TCRdb's version includes in-frame clones alone and lacks a portion of them. The data show 50,000 to 65,000 clones, 90% seen once. Sequenced material: peripheral blood, taken in the third trimester of pregnancy. The source is a female donor in good health, enrolled as a control in a pregnancy study.

V usage is TRBV19 and J usage is TRBJ1-1, with 8 bases matching TRBD1. CDR1 LNHDA and CDR2 SQIVND come from the germline V gene (reference sequence). The CDR3 contains 14 residues. After removal of 6 bases from V and 1 base from J, the junction contained 4 bases not matched to a gene. DNA of the CDR3: TGTGCCAGTAGGAAGGACAGGGAGAACACTGAAGCTTTCTTT. This sequence encodes CASRKDRENTEAFF.

The V gene is TRBV7-8, the J gene TRBJ2-3; D remains unclear. The CDR3 spans 13 residues. Deletions cut 3 bases from V and 4 bases from J, with 8 bases between. CDR1 is SGHVS and CDR2 is FQNEAQ in the germline V gene. The CDR3 nucleotides are TGTGCCAGCAGCTTCAGATCCCCAGATACGCAGTATTTT. Amino acid sequence: CASSFRSPDTQYF.

This clone has just one count. The V gene is TRBV11-2, the J gene TRBJ1-1; 12 positions agree with TRBD1. Trimming cost V 8 bases and J 2 bases; bases outside gene matches: 6. Germline-derived CDR1 and CDR2 are SGHAT and FQNNGV. This CDR3 has 15 amino acids. The CDR3: CASSGTGGPNTEAFF. In nucleotides, the CDR3 is TGTGCCAGCTCAGGGACAGGGGGCCCTAACACTGAAGCTTTCTTT.

This clone occurred once. The V and J genes are TRBV19 and TRBJ2-3; 8 nucleotides align to TRBD1. Per the germline V gene, CDR1 is LNHDA and CDR2 is SQIVND (reference sequence). V trimming: 5 bases; J trimming: 4 bases; junction bases outside the gene matches: 8. This CDR3 has 15 residues. The CDR3 DNA is TGTGCCAGTAGTTTCTCGGACAGGGTGTCAGATACGCAGTATTTT. Translating it yields CASSFSDRVSDTQYF.

The chain links TRBV5-6 to TRBJ2-7; tentative D call: TRBD2 (5 bases). Trimming left V 4 bases short and J 1 base short, with 15 bases between. Germline CDR1 is SGHDT and CDR2 is YYEEEE. This CDR3 comprises 15 residues. DNA of the CDR3: TGTGCCAGCAGCCCGCCCGGGATTGATTCCTACGAGCAGTACTTC. Its translation: CASSPPGIDSYEQYF. The whole variable domain, remainder taken from reference TRBV5-6 and TRBJ2-7, is DAGVTQSPTHLIKTRGQQVTLRCSPKSGHDTVSWYQQALGQGPQFIFQYYEEEERQRGNFPDRFSGHQFPNYSSELNVNALLLGDSALYLCASSPPGIDSYEQYFGPGTRLTVT.

The genes are TRBV4-1 and TRBJ1-2; 8 positions match TRBD1. This CDR3 region has 15 residues. Trimming removed 2 bases from V and 4 bases from J; junction bases left unmatched: 6. From germline, CDR1 is MGHRA and CDR2 YSYEKL. DNA of the CDR3: TGCGCCAGCAGCCAAATGCAGGGGGCGACCTATGGCTACACCTTC. Its translation: CASSQMQGATYGYTF.

The rearrangement uses TRBV9 and TRBJ1-1, with a tentative D call TRBD1 (6 bases). V lost 2 bases, J lost 7 bases, and 15 bases lay in between. The CDR3 has 14 residues. Germline V gene data show CDR1 as SGDLS and CDR2 as YYNGEE. CDR3 protein: CASSVGAGGFEAFF. The CDR3 nucleotides read TGTGCCAGCAGCGTGGGGGCTGGGGGATTTGAAGCTTTCTTT.

V usage is TRBV7-2 and J usage is TRBJ2-7; 9 bases are shared with TRBD2. CDR3 length: 16 amino acids. Losses at the gene ends were 1 base for V and 6 bases for J; bases not matched to a gene: 10. Germline CDR1 and CDR2: SGHTA and FQGNSA. The CDR3, as DNA: TGTGCCAGCAGCTTAGGTGCGGGAGGGCCAGTCGGCGAGCAGTACTTC. The encoded protein is CASSLGAGGPVGEQYF.

The sample holds one count of this clone. J is TRBJ1-2 and V is TRBV30; D is ambiguous. CDR1 and CDR2 (germline): GTSNPN, SVGIG (reference sequence). Between the trimmed V and J ends, which lost 3 bases and 5 bases, there was a span of 13 bases. The CDR3 totals 13 residues. CDR3 region: CAWRVGNPYGYTF. The CDR3 coding sequence is TGTGCCTGGAGGGTGGGCAACCCGTATGGCTACACCTTC.

This rearrangement joins TRBV6-5 to TRBJ1-2; D remains unclear. V was clipped by 0 bases and J by 4 bases, with 12 bases between them. CDR3 length: 15 residues. Germline V CDR1 and CDR2: MNHEY, SVGAGI. The CDR3 nucleotides are TGTGCCAGCAGTTACTCGAAAGGAGGACTCTATGGCTACACCTTC. Protein sequence: CASSYSKGGLYGYTF.

The rearrangement joins TRBV28 to TRBJ2-6, with D uncertain. This CDR3 is 14 amino acids long. Germline V gene lookup returns CDR1 MDHEN and CDR2 SYDVKM. Trimming took 4 bases from V and 4 from J, leaving 8 bases between them. The CDR3 nucleotides are TGTGCCAGCAGTTCCCCTCGGGGGGCCAACGTCCTGACTTTC. It codes for CASSSPRGANVLTF. The variable domain in full, with the rest retrieved from reference TRBV28 and TRBJ2-6, is DVKVTQSSRYLVKRTGEKVFLECVQDMDHENMFWYRQDPGLGLRLIYFSYDVKMKEKGDIPEGYSVSREKKERFSLILESASTNQTSMYLCASSSPRGANVLTFGAGSRLTVL.

This chain connects TRBV13 to TRBJ2-3; D remains ambiguous. This CDR3 is built from 16 residues. The V end was cut by 1 base, the J end by 3 bases, with 14 bases between. The germline gives CDR1 PRHDT, CDR2 FYEKMQ (reference sequence). CDR3 sequence: CASSLEAASPTDTQYF. The CDR3, as DNA: TGTGCCAGCAGCTTAGAGGCGGCGAGCCCTACAGATACGCAGTATTTT.

The rearrangement joins TRBV5-5 to TRBJ1-5, with no clear D. V shed 5 bases and J shed 2 bases, with 11 bases lying between them. The CDR3 runs 14 residues. Germline assignment: CDR1 SGHKS and CDR2 YYEKEE (reference sequence). The CDR3 DNA reads TGTGCCAGCAGTTTCGGTCAGGGCAATCAGCCCCAGCATTTT. Amino acid sequence: CASSFGQGNQPQHF.

This clone was detected once. CDR3 residues: CASSPSTGYNEQFF. CDR3 coding DNA: TGCGCCAGCAGCCCCTCGACAGGTTACAATGAGCAGTTCTTC. The V call is TRBV5-1, the J call TRBJ2-1; D is possibly TRBD1 (6 bases). Germline CDR1 SGHRS, CDR2 YFSETQ. This CDR3 comprises 14 residues. Trimming shortened V by 4 bases and J by 4 bases, and 12 bases separated the two germline ends.

CDR3 DNA sequence: TGTGCCAGCAGCTCACAGGGGGCGGACACTGAAGCTTTCTTT. The encoded protein is CASSSQGADTEAFF. J is TRBJ1-1 and V is TRBV7-2; TRBD1 matches 9 bases. The length of the CDR3 is 14 residues. Germline loops: CDR1 SGHTA, CDR2 FQGNSA. Trimming removed 4 bases from V and 3 bases from J; junction bases left unmatched: 3.